This TCR beta chain was sequenced in a study of post-analysis software for immune sequencing data. Unique molecular identifiers had been added to the TCR beta cDNA libraries. Some 500,000 cDNA molecules were recovered from an input of about 1 to 10 million T cells. Each CDR3 protein is one row after TCRdb ran MiXCR on the PCR reads. Of about 820,000 distinct CDR3 sequences listed, approximately 53% are singletons. This clonotype was observed a handful of times. Its specificity is unknown. Study-wide findings and caveats: Diversity measured as normalized Chao1 was significantly lower in multiple sclerosis patients than in controls.

The sequence came from a girl aged 5 to 17 with multiple sclerosis. What was sequenced was blood.

The DNA of the CDR3 is TGCGCCAGCAGCCAACCACAGGGGAATCAGCCCCAGCATTTT. It codes for CASSQPQGNQPQHF. V and J are TRBV4-1 and TRBJ1-5, with 7 nucleotides matching TRBD1. Unmatched junction bases numbered 2, after V lost 2 bases and J lost 4 bases. This CDR3 region has 14 residues. Looked up from germline, CDR1 is MGHRA and CDR2 is YSYEKL.